Each of the 21 T cell receptor beta chains below was sequenced from the same sample in a study of post-analysis software for immune sequencing data. Whole-study findings and limits: Patients showed TRBV5-6, TRBV5-1 and TRBV20-1 among four to six TRBV segments more frequent than in controls.

Their antigens remain unidentified. The library was made from cDNA and included unique molecular identifiers. TCRdb independently ran MiXCR on the PCR reads; one entry per CDR3 protein. Among fewer than 850,000 distinct CDR3 sequences listed, approximately 30% were seen once. What was sequenced was blood. The source of these receptors is a girl between 5 and 17 years old with multiple sclerosis.

This clonotype was detected only a few times. The rearrangement uses TRBV29-1 and TRBJ1-2; unclear D gene. Trimming cost V 6 bases and J 2 bases, with 16 bases left between them. The CDR3 runs 14 residues. The V gene's germline CDR1 is SQVTM and CDR2 ANQGSEA. Here the CDR3 reads CSVPLVSNNYGYTF. The CDR3 DNA is TGCAGCGTACCCCTTGTTTCAAACAACTATGGCTACACCTTC. The variable domain in full, completed from reference TRBV29-1 and TRBJ1-2, reads SAVISQKPSRDICQRGTSLTIQCQVDSQVTMMFWYRQQPGQSLTLIATANQGSEATYESGFVIDKFPISRPNLTFSTLTVSNMSPEDSSIYLCSVPLVSNNYGYTFGSGTRLTVV.

A word on this clonotype: At one boundary the junction diverges from the germline segment, which might be a read error. The rearrangement joins TRBV6-1 to TRBJ1-6; unclear D gene. Per germline, CDR1 MNHNS and CDR2 SASEGT. The CDR3 has 12 residues. The CDR3 reads CASREGHSPLHF. The CDR3 DNA sequence: TGTGCCAGCAGAGAAGGACATTCACCCCTCCACTTT.

Turning to this clonotype: A read error is possible here, since a much larger clone lies one base away. The CDR3 reads CASGREGLAREQYF. CDR3 DNA: TGTGCCAGCGGGCGGGAGGGACTGGCACGCGAGCAGTACTTC. The chain joins TRBV12-3 or TRBV12-4 to TRBJ2-7; 9 bases fit TRBD2. The CDR3 sequence is 14 residues long. The J segment lost 6 bases and the V segment lost 8 bases, leaving 11 bases of the junction unmatched.

The rearrangement uses TRBV27 and TRBJ2-1; 8 bases map to TRBD2. Germline lookup yields CDR1 MNHEY and CDR2 SMNVEV (reference sequence). CDR3 length: 17 amino acids. Trimming at V came to 5 bases and at J to 4 bases, leaving 13 bases not matched to a gene. CDR3 region: CASSPILAGSPYNEQFF. As DNA, the CDR3 is TGTGCCAGCAGTCCCATCCTAGCGGGTTCCCCTTACAATGAGCAGTTCTTC.

This clonotype was counted a few times. J is TRBJ1-1 and V is TRBV3-1, with D uncertain. CDR1 and CDR2 from the germline V gene are LGHDT and YNNKEL (reference sequence). Trimming shortened V by 6 bases and J by 1 base, and 9 bases separated the two germline ends. CDR3 length: 13 residues. The CDR3 sequence: CASREGGNTEAFF. CDR3 DNA sequence: TGTGCCAGCAGGGAGGGTGGGAACACTGAAGCTTTCTTT.

The rearrangement joins TRBV7-2 to TRBJ2-5, with D uncertain. Trimming removed 3 bases at V and 0 bases at J, with 23 bases between. Germline CDR1 SGHTA, CDR2 FQGNSA. The CDR3 loop spans 19 amino acids. The CDR3 here is CASSFLGPLDQFNQETQYF. CDR3 coding DNA: TGTGCCAGCAGCTTTCTCGGTCCACTCGACCAGTTTAACCAAGAGACCCAGTACTTC.

The chain is built from TRBV6-6 and TRBJ1-4; TRBD1 agrees at 8 bases. The ends lost 5 bases at V and 9 bases at J; junction bases unmatched: 11. Germline V gene lookup returns CDR1 MNHNY and CDR2 SVGAGI (reference sequence). CDR3 length: 15 amino acids. CDR3 sequence (DNA): TGTGCCAGCAGTCTTCGGACAGGGTTAATGAAAAAACTGTTTTTT. Encoded protein: CASSLRTGLMKKLFF.

The chain couples TRBV5-5 to TRBJ1-1, with D unresolved. Per germline, CDR1 SGHKS and CDR2 YYEKEE (reference sequence). CDR3 size: 11 residues. Between the trimmed V and J ends, which lost 2 bases and 4 bases, there was a span of 3 bases. CDR3 sequence (DNA): TGTGCCAGCAGCTTAACCACTGAAGCTTTCTTT. This translates into CASSLTTEAFF.

Turning to this clonotype: A read error may account for a junction end that differs from germline. The chain combines TRBV12-3 or TRBV12-4 with TRBJ1-2; 8 bases agree with TRBD1. The CDR3 is made up of 14 amino acids. The CDR3: CASSVAGGRDGYTF. CDR3 nucleotides: TGTGCCAGCAGTGTAGCAGGGGGCCGTGATGGCTACACCTTC.

The chain recombines TRBV24-1 with TRBJ2-1, with no clear D. The germline gives CDR1 KGHDR, CDR2 SFDVKD. The CDR3 has 14 amino acids. The ends were cut back, 9 bases at V and 5 bases at J, with 16 bases in the middle. For the CDR3, the DNA is TGTGCCACCGGGGATCCATTTACGGACAATGAGCAGTTCTTC. Protein sequence: CATGDPFTDNEQFF.

For this clonotype: A read error may produce the germline difference seen at one junction end. The chain couples TRBV24-1 to TRBJ1-1; no clear D gene. CDR1 is KGHDR, CDR2 SFDVKD, per germline. The CDR3 covers 10 residues. The CDR3 bases are TGTGCCGCCAGGAGAGGGGAAGCTTTCTTT. Its translation is CAARRGEAFF.

The J gene is TRBJ1-2, the V gene TRBV5-1; D unclear. V gave up 0 bases and J gave up 4 bases, with 13 bases separating them. CDR1 is SGHRS, CDR2 YFSETQ, per germline. The CDR3 consists of 15 residues. The CDR3 spells CASSLVPEFGYGYTF. CDR3 sequence (DNA): TGCGCCAGCAGCTTGGTACCCGAGTTCGGCTATGGCTACACCTTC.

The V gene is TRBV10-3, the J gene TRBJ1-5; a weak D match, TRBD1 (5 bases). The CDR3 covers 14 residues. Germline lookup yields CDR1 ENHRY and CDR2 SYGVKD. The ends were cut back, 6 bases at V and 3 bases at J, with 12 bases in the middle. DNA of the CDR3: TGTGCCATCAGAGGGGACCGATCCAATCAGCCCCAGCATTTT. The encoded protein is CAIRGDRSNQPQHF.

The rearrangement links TRBV6-2 or TRBV6-3 to TRBJ1-5; D might be TRBD1 (5 bases). CDR3 length equals 12 residues. Germline loops: CDR1 MNHEY, CDR2 SVGEGT. Trimming removed 8 bases at V and 1 base at J, with 6 bases between. In DNA, the CDR3 is TGTGCCAGCGGGGACAGCAATCAGCCCCAGCATTTT. Amino acid sequence: CASGDSNQPQHF.

CDR3 in amino acids: CSARETRWYF. For the CDR3, the DNA is TGCAGTGCTAGAGAGACGAGGTGGTATTTT. The V gene is TRBV20-1, the J gene TRBJ2-3; D remains unclear. This CDR3 contains 10 residues. Germline lookup yields CDR1 DFQATT and CDR2 SNEGSKA (reference sequence). Trimming pared 0 bases from V and 14 bases from J, leaving 9 bases between.

This clonotype occurred a few times. The gene calls are TRBV10-3 and TRBJ2-1; tentatively, D is TRBD2 (6 bases). V lost 4 bases and J lost 0, with 19 bases in between. From germline, CDR1 is ENHRY and CDR2 SYGVKD. This CDR3 has 18 amino acids. The CDR3 DNA sequence: TGTGCCATCAGTGGGTACCGGGACTCTATGACCTCCTACAATGAGCAGTTCTTC. Its protein is CAISGYRDSMTSYNEQFF.

The chain couples TRBV7-9 to TRBJ2-3; D is perhaps TRBD1 (5 bases). The CDR3 is 16 amino acids. Trimming took off 5 bases at V and 2 bases at J, with 17 bases between the two ends. Germline V lookup: CDR1 SEHNR, CDR2 FQNEAQ (reference sequence). CDR3 loop: CASSLLRQSFTDTQYF. The CDR3, as DNA: TGTGCCAGCAGCCTACTCCGACAGTCCTTCACAGATACGCAGTATTTT.

The CDR3 bases are TGTGCCAGCAGCGTAGGACCGACAGGGGGCCTGACCGGGGAGCTGTTTTTT. This translates into CASSVGPTGGLTGELFF. The V call is TRBV9, the J call TRBJ2-2, with TRBD1 identical over 10 bases. Germline assignment: CDR1 SGDLS and CDR2 YYNGEE. CDR3 length equals 17 residues. V lost 0 bases, J lost 5 bases, and 7 bases stayed unmatched.

This clonotype was recorded a few times. The chain combines TRBV12-3 or TRBV12-4 with TRBJ2-7; no clear D gene. Trimming cost V 3 bases and J 4 bases, with 13 bases left between them. The CDR3 consists of 14 residues. The chain's CDR3 is CASSFASVGYEQYF. The DNA for the CDR3 is TGTGCCAGCAGTTTTGCATCAGTTGGGTACGAGCAGTACTTC.

This clonotype has just a few counts. The chain joins TRBV5-1 to TRBJ2-5; perhaps D is TRBD1 or TRBD2 (5 bases each). Germline V lookup: CDR1 SGHRS, CDR2 YFSETQ. The CDR3 spans 16 residues. V shed 0 bases and J shed 4 bases, with 16 bases lying between them. The CDR3 region is CASSLGGSGQGETQYF. For the CDR3, the DNA is TGCGCCAGCAGCTTGGGGGGAAGCGGCCAGGGAGAGACCCAGTACTTC.

This clonotype appeared many times. The rearrangement joins TRBV27 to TRBJ2-7, with 7 positions matching TRBD2. CDR3 length: 14 residues. Germline V gene lookup returns CDR1 MNHEY and CDR2 SMNVEV (reference sequence). V lost 6 bases to trimming and J lost 0 bases; unmatched junction nucleotides: 5. The CDR3 nucleotides are TGTGCCAGCAGACGGGACTACCTCTCCTACGAGCAGTACTTC. Its protein product is CASRRDYLSYEQYF.